The next 32 T cell receptor beta chains were all read from a single sample in a study of vaccination and CD4 T cells after COVID-19 (dated 2022 in TCRdb). The time point label, read with the paper, signifies: late sampling 161 to 241 days after vaccination in a few convalescent patients. What the treatment or condition label conveys for this sample: approximately 10-day PBMC culture with coronavirus spike peptide pools or control peptides (ViraFEST assay). Their antigens remain unidentified. Preparation of the library involved PCR. The sequencing machine was an Illumina iSeq 100. DNA from cultured CD4+ T cells was subjected to TCR sequencing with the Oncomine TCR Beta short-read assay at the Johns Hopkins FTIC core. TCRdb reanalyzed the raw reads on its own, using fastp at Q25 for trimming and MiXCR for clone calling, and kept in-frame beta chains. Under each unique CDR3 protein, matching rows form one entry showing the most common genes and DNA. A total of more than 20,000 distinct CDR3 sequences appear in this sample, less than 45% of them only once. Of the sample, 5.2% falls within the top ten clones.

Sequences were derived from CD4+ T cells from blood, cultured in vitro, sampled about 7 months after SARS-CoV-2 vaccination. The origin of the receptors is a human donor who had recovered from COVID-19.

The chain joins TRBV19 to TRBJ2-7; D possibly matches TRBD1 or TRBD2 (6 bases each). The CDR3 length is 13 residues. V was pared by 6 bases and J by 6 bases, with 15 bases between. CDR1 LNHDA and CDR2 SQIVND come from the germline V gene (reference sequence). CDR3 sequence (DNA): TGTGCCAGTAGGCAGGGGCGGAGGGGCGAGCAGTACTTC. This encodes CASRQGRRGEQYF.

The chain has TRBV20-1 and TRBJ1-1; 7 bases are shared with TRBD1. CDR1 is DFQATT, CDR2 SNEGSKA, per germline (reference sequence). The CDR3 consists of 16 residues. The V gene end was trimmed by 1 base and the J gene end by 4 bases; junction bases not matched to a gene: 12. CDR3 region: CSARGPGTAPFTEAFF. The CDR3 nucleotides are TGCAGTGCTAGAGGCCCCGGGACAGCACCCTTCACTGAAGCTTTCTTT.

This clonotype is a singleton in its sample. This chain joins TRBV3-1 and TRBJ1-1, with no clear D. This CDR3 comprises 11 residues. Germline V CDR1 and CDR2: LGHDT, YNNKEL (reference sequence). V lost 4 bases, J lost 5 bases, and 5 bases lay in between. CDR3 residues: CASSRRTEAFF. In nucleotides, the CDR3 is TGTGCCAGCAGCCGAAGAACTGAAGCTTTCTTT.

The chain is built from TRBV20-1 and TRBJ2-7, with 9 nucleotides matching TRBD2. V dropped 3 bases and J dropped 7; count of bases not matched to a gene: 10. CDR3 length: 14 residues. Germline V gene lookup returns CDR1 DFQATT and CDR2 SNEGSKA (reference sequence). Written as DNA, the CDR3 is TGCAGTGCTAGTAACGCGGGAGGGCTAGGTGAGCAGTACTTC. Its translation is CSASNAGGLGEQYF.

J is TRBJ2-1 and V is TRBV10-1; TRBD1 matches at 10 bases. Germline lookup yields CDR1 WNHNN and CDR2 SYGVQD (reference sequence). With V trimmed by 10 bases and J by 2 bases, 5 bases remained unmatched. CDR3 length: 14 amino acids. The CDR3 protein is CATTGTGAYNEQFF. The DNA for the CDR3 is TGCGCCACCACCGGGACAGGGGCCTACAATGAGCAGTTCTTC.

V is TRBV20-1 and J is TRBJ2-3, with D perhaps matching TRBD1 (5 bases). This CDR3 region has 15 residues. V lost 1 base to trimming and J lost 3 bases, with 14 bases between them. Germline CDR1 DFQATT, CDR2 SNEGSKA (reference sequence). CDR3 residues: CSARAGDSSTDTQYF. The CDR3 nucleotides read TGCAGTGCTAGAGCAGGTGACAGTTCAACAGATACGCAGTATTTT.

Concerning this clonotype itself: A read error may account for a junction end that differs from germline. The chain recombines TRBV7-9 with TRBJ1-2; TRBD1 agrees at 8 bases. This CDR3 has 15 amino acids. Per germline, CDR1 SEHNR and CDR2 FQNEAQ (reference sequence). The CDR3 here is CVSSPGQVYGYGYTF. CDR3 bases: TGTGTCAGCAGCCCGGGACAGGTATACGGCTATGGCTACACCTTC.

The chain recombines TRBV28 with TRBJ2-1, with 10 positions matching TRBD2. Germline loops: CDR1 MDHEN, CDR2 SYDVKM. Losses at the gene ends were 2 bases for V and 7 bases for J; bases not matched to a gene: 8. The CDR3 consists of 16 residues. The CDR3 loop reads CASSLIRLAGANEQFF. CDR3 nucleotides: TGTGCCAGCAGTTTAATTCGTCTAGCGGGAGCGAATGAGCAGTTCTTC.

The chain couples TRBV10-3 to TRBJ1-2; the D gene is possibly TRBD1 (5 bases). Trimming removed 5 bases at V and 2 bases at J, with 9 bases between. CDR3 length equals 13 residues. Per germline, CDR1 ENHRY and CDR2 SYGVKD. The CDR3 protein is CAISRGLNYGYTF. In nucleotides, the CDR3 is TGTGCCATCAGTCGGGGACTCAACTATGGCTACACCTTC.

The rearrangement uses TRBV21-1 and TRBJ2-1. TRBV21-1 is classified as a pseudogene. The CDR3 loop spans 12 amino acids. This CDR3 is CASSKEGNEQFF. CDR3 DNA sequence: TGTGCCAGCAGCAAAGAGGGCAATGAGCAGTTCTTC.

This clonotype turned up a few times. The chain recombines TRBV20-1 with TRBJ2-5; 7 bases align to TRBD2. Germline assignment: CDR1 DFQATT and CDR2 SNEGSKA (reference sequence). Trimming took 4 bases from V and 2 from J; bases not matched to a gene: 7. The CDR3 runs to 14 residues. The CDR3 region has the DNA TGCAGTGCTACCGGGACTATCACACAAGAGACCCAGTACTTC. It encodes CSATGTITQETQYF.

V usage is TRBV7-2 and J usage is TRBJ2-2, with TRBD2 matching over 9 bases. This CDR3 region has 16 residues. Losses at the gene ends were 4 bases for V and 1 base for J; bases not matched to a gene: 4. The germline gives CDR1 SGHTA, CDR2 FQGNSA. CDR3 protein: CASSSIAGVNTGELFF. The CDR3 DNA reads TGTGCCAGCAGCTCGATAGCGGGGGTGAACACCGGGGAGCTGTTTTTT.

There are a few counts of this clonotype. This rearrangement joins TRBV6-4 to TRBJ2-1, with 13 bases matching TRBD2. The V gene end was trimmed by 2 bases and the J gene end by 5 bases; junction bases not matched to a gene: 0. Looked up from germline, CDR1 is MRHNA and CDR2 is SNTAGT. The length of the CDR3 is 15 residues. The CDR3: CASSDGTSGNNEQFF. The DNA for the CDR3 is TGTGCCAGCAGTGACGGGACTAGCGGGAACAATGAGCAGTTCTTC.

This clonotype was found a few times. The V call is TRBV20-1, the J call TRBJ2-1, with 11 bases lining up with TRBD2. The CDR3 runs 14 residues. Germline lookup yields CDR1 DFQATT and CDR2 SNEGSKA (reference sequence). Here the CDR3 DNA reads TGCAGCTTAGGTCCTAGCGGGAGGCGCGATGAGCAGTTCTTC. Amino acid sequence: CSLGPSGRRDEQFF.

A single count supports this clonotype. The rearrangement joins TRBV9 to TRBJ1-5; D unresolved. Looked up from germline, CDR1 is SGDLS and CDR2 is YYNGEE. Trimming stripped 0 bases from V and 4 bases from J, with 8 bases between. This CDR3 is built from 14 residues. The CDR3 reads CASSVEPANQPQHF. For the CDR3, the DNA is TGTGCCAGCAGCGTAGAGCCAGCTAATCAGCCCCAGCATTTT.

This clonotype was counted between two and nine times. The chain couples TRBV7-2 to TRBJ1-5; D uncertain. Trimming took off 5 bases at V and 7 bases at J, with 12 bases between the two ends. Germline values: CDR1 SGHTA, CDR2 FQGNSA. CDR3 length equals 13 residues. The chain's CDR3 is CASSRGRVQPQHF. The CDR3 DNA reads as TGTGCCAGCAGCCGAGGGAGGGTACAGCCCCAGCATTTT.

This clonotype has a handful of counts. V and J are TRBV28 and TRBJ1-2; perhaps TRBD1 as D (5 bases). This CDR3 region has 13 residues. In germline, CDR1 is MDHEN, CDR2 SYDVKM. V was trimmed by 4 bases and J by 10 bases, leaving 16 bases between them. CDR3 residues: CASSWAGGFDYTF. CDR3 sequence (DNA): TGTGCCAGCAGTTGGGCTGGGGGTTTTGACTACACCTTC.

The gene calls are TRBV19 and TRBJ2-6; D gene unclear. The CDR3 sequence is 13 residues long. From germline, CDR1 is LNHDA and CDR2 SQIVND (reference sequence). V shed 7 bases and J shed 2 bases, with 6 bases lying between them. CDR3 loop: CASKEPGANVLTF. In DNA form, the CDR3 reads TGTGCCAGTAAGGAACCTGGGGCCAACGTCCTGACTTTC.

This clonotype is labeled as medium-sized. J is TRBJ2-5 and V is TRBV20-1, with 11 bases fitting TRBD2. This CDR3 has 15 residues. CDR1 and CDR2 from the germline V gene are DFQATT and SNEGSKA (reference sequence). Losses at the gene ends were 3 bases for V and 5 bases for J; bases not matched to a gene: 8. The CDR3 is CSASRTSGRFETQYF. The CDR3 DNA sequence: TGCAGTGCTAGTCGGACTAGCGGGCGATTCGAGACCCAGTACTTC.

The genes are TRBV6-2 or TRBV6-3 and TRBJ2-7; 7 bases map to TRBD2. The CDR3 runs to 14 residues. Germline CDR1 reads MNHEY; CDR2 reads SVGEGT. Trimming cost V 4 bases and J 3 bases; bases outside gene matches: 6. CDR3 bases: TGTGCCAGCAGTTCCCCCTCGGGGGGCTACGAGCAGTACTTC. It translates to CASSSPSGGYEQYF.

This clonotype was seen a few times. V and J are TRBV6-1 and TRBJ1-6; D is ambiguous. In germline, CDR1 is MNHNS, CDR2 SASEGT. The CDR3 has 15 amino acids. Trimming pared 7 bases from V and 7 bases from J, leaving 17 bases between. CDR3: CASNSRWEGNSPLHF. The CDR3 coding sequence is TGTGCCAGCAACTCCCGGTGGGAGGGAAATTCACCCCTCCACTTT.

The table lists this clonotype with a few counts. The chain links TRBV7-9 to TRBJ2-1, with 9 bases lining up with TRBD2. Per the germline V gene, CDR1 is SEHNR and CDR2 is FQNEAQ (reference sequence). The length of the CDR3 is 17 residues. J was trimmed by 0 bases and V by 5 bases; bases with no gene match: 8. In DNA, the CDR3 is TGTGCCAGCAGCCTCCGACTAGCGGTGAGCTCCTACAATGAGCAGTTCTTC. Residues: CASSLRLAVSSYNEQFF.

This chain connects TRBV4-3 to TRBJ2-5, with 7 bases lining up with TRBD2. V trimming: 3 bases; J trimming: 5 bases; junction bases outside the gene matches: 6. The CDR3 is 14 amino acids. Per the germline V gene, CDR1 is LGHNA and CDR2 is YSLEER. CDR3: CASSQGLPGETQYF. The CDR3, as DNA: TGCGCCAGCAGCCAGGGACTACCGGGGGAGACCCAGTACTTC.

The chain links TRBV24-1 to TRBJ2-1; maybe TRBD2 (6 bases). The CDR3 consists of 16 residues. Trimming pared 6 bases from V and 0 bases from J, leaving 14 bases between. The germline V gene encodes CDR1 KGHDR and CDR2 SFDVKD. CDR3 sequence reads: CATSLAPVHSYNEQFF. Here the CDR3 DNA reads TGTGCCACCAGTCTAGCGCCGGTTCACTCCTACAATGAGCAGTTCTTC.

The sample holds a few counts of this clonotype. The CDR3 DNA reads TGTGCCAGCAGCTCGACGCGGACAGGGGACTACGAGCAGTACTTC. This codes for CASSSTRTGDYEQYF. The V call is TRBV7-2, the J call TRBJ2-7, with 9 bases aligning to TRBD1. The CDR3 is 15 amino acids. V shed 4 bases, J shed 3 bases, and the junction held 7 bases outside the gene matches. Germline lookup yields CDR1 SGHTA and CDR2 FQGNSA.

This chain uses TRBV20-1 with TRBJ1-1; D might be TRBD1 (6 bases). This CDR3 contains 13 residues. V was pared by 6 bases and J by 4 bases, with 15 bases between. CDR1 and CDR2 from the germline V gene are DFQATT and SNEGSKA (reference sequence). The CDR3 sequence is CSAWRTESTEAFF. As DNA, the CDR3 is TGCAGTGCCTGGAGGACAGAGAGCACTGAAGCTTTCTTT.

This clonotype has a handful of counts. The V and J genes are TRBV20-1 and TRBJ2-5, with D hard to call. Germline CDR1 is DFQATT and CDR2 is SNEGSKA (reference sequence). This CDR3 has 15 amino acids. The germline V and J ends were trimmed by 6 bases and 0 bases, with 17 bases remaining between them. For the CDR3, the DNA is TGCAGTGCCCGAGTAGGCGGTGGGTACCAAGAGACCCAGTACTTC. Translated: CSARVGGGYQETQYF.

A few counts support this clonotype. An end of the junction does not agree with germline; a read error may underlie this. This chain uses TRBV20-1 with TRBJ2-3; the match to TRBD2 covers 9 bases. The CDR3 is made up of 15 amino acids. Germline CDR1 is DFQATT and CDR2 is SNEGSKA (reference sequence). The chain's CDR3 is CSASSLAGRTDTQYF. As DNA, the CDR3 is TGCAGTGCTAGTAGTCTAGCGGGACGCACGGATACGCAGTATTTT.

This clonotype was seen a single time. V usage is TRBV5-1 and J usage is TRBJ2-7, with 11 bases aligning to TRBD1. V gave up 3 bases and J gave up 5 bases; unmatched junction bases: 10. The CDR3 is 16 residues long. Germline V gives CDR1 SGHRS, CDR2 YFSETQ. Here the CDR3 reads CASSSRTGGIINEQYF. The CDR3 region has the DNA TGCGCCAGCAGCTCACGGACAGGGGGCATAATCAACGAGCAGTACTTC.

This chain joins TRBV20-1 and TRBJ1-5; tentatively, D is TRBD1 (5 bases). From germline, CDR1 is DFQATT and CDR2 SNEGSKA (reference sequence). CDR3 length: 16 amino acids. The V gene lost 5 bases and the J gene lost 0 bases, with 17 bases spanning the gap. CDR3 nucleotide sequence: TGCAGTGCTCCAGGGCCAGGAATTTATAGCAATCAGCCCCAGCATTTT. The encoded protein is CSAPGPGIYSNQPQHF.

This clonotype was observed a handful of times. This chain links TRBV28 with TRBJ1-6; D is perhaps TRBD1 (6 bases). Germline V gene lookup returns CDR1 MDHEN and CDR2 SYDVKM. The length of the CDR3 is 15 residues. Trimming took off 6 bases at V and 7 bases at J, with 16 bases between the two ends. CDR3 region: CASRVGGALNSPLHF. The CDR3 DNA reads TGTGCCAGCAGGGTCGGGGGGGCTCTGAATTCACCCCTCCACTTT.

By share, this clonotype ranks as medium-sized. The chain carries TRBV20-1 and TRBJ2-5; 9 bases match TRBD2. This CDR3 comprises 14 residues. V was clipped by 3 bases and J by 5 bases; unmatched bases: 7. The V gene's germline CDR1 is DFQATT and CDR2 SNEGSKA (reference sequence). Here the CDR3 DNA reads TGCAGTGCTAGTTCGGCGGGAGGGTTGGAGACCCAGTACTTC. Amino acid sequence: CSASSAGGLETQYF.